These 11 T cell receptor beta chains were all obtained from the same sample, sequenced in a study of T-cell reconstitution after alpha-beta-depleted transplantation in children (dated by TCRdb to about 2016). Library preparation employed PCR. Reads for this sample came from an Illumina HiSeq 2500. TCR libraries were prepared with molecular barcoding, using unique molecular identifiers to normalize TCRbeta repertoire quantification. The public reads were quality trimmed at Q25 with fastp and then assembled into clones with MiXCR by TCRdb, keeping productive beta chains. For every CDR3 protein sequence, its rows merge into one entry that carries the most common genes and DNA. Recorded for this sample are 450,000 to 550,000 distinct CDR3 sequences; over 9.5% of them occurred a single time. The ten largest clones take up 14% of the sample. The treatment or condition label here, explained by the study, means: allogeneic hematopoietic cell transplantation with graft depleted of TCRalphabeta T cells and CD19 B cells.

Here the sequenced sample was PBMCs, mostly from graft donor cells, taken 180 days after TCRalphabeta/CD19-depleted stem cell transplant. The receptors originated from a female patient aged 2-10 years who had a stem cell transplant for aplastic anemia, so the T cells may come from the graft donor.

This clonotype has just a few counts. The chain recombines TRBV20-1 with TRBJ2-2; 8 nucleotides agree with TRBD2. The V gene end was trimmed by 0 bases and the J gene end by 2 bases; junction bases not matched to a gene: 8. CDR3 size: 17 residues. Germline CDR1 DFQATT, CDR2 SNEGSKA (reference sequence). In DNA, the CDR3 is TGCAGTGCTAGAGAAACCCGGACTAGCCGTAACACCGGGGAGCTGTTTTTT. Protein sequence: CSARETRTSRNTGELFF.

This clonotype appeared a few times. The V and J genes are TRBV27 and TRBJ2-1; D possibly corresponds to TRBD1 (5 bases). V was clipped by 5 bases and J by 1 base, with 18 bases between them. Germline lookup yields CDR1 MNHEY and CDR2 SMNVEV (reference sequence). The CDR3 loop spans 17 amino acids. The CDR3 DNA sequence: TGTGCCAGCAGTACGATCACAGGTCGGGCTTCCTACAATGAGCAGTTCTTC. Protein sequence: CASSTITGRASYNEQFF.

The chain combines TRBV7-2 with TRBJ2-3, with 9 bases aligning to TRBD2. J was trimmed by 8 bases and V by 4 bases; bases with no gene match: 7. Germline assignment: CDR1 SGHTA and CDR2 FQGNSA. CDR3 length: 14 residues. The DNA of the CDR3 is TGTGCCAGCAGCTCTAGCGGGAAGGGCTCTACGCAGTATTTT. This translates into CASSSSGKGSTQYF.

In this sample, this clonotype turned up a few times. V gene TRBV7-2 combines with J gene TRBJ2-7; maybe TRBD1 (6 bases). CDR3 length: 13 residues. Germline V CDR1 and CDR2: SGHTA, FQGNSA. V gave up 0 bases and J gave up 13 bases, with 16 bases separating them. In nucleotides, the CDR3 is TGTGCCAGCAGCTTAGCCCAACAGACAGGTCGATACTTC. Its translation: CASSLAQQTGRYF.

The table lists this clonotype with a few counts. The CDR3 spells CATSGANEQYV. The CDR3 coding sequence is TGTGCCACCAGTGGGGCAAACGAGCAGTACGTC. The chain uses TRBV24-1 and TRBJ2-7; D remains unclear. The CDR3 covers 11 residues. The germline V gene has CDR1 KGHDR and CDR2 SFDVKD. V was cut by 5 bases and J by 5 bases, with 6 bases left in between.

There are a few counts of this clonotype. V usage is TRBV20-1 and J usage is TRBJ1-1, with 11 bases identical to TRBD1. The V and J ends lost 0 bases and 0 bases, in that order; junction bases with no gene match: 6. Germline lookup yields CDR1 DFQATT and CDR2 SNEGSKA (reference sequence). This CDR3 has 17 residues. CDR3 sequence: CSARDQWDRGVNTEAFF. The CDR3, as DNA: TGCAGTGCTAGAGATCAGTGGGACAGGGGGGTGAACACTGAAGCTTTCTTT.

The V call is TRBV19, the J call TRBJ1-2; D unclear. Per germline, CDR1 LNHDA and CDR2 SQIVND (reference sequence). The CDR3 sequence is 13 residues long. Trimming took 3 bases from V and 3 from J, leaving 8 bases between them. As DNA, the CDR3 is TGTGCCAGTAGTATCGGGCACCACTATGGCTACACCTTC. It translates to CASSIGHHYGYTF.

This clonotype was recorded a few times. In DNA form, the CDR3 reads TGCAGCGAAAACGGGAACCCAGACAGGGGGGACTACAATGAGCAGTTCTTC. Its protein is CSENGNPDRGDYNEQFF. The gene calls are TRBV29-1 and TRBJ2-1; 9 bases align to TRBD1. Trimming removed 7 bases from V and 3 bases from J; junction bases left unmatched: 16. The length of the CDR3 is 17 residues. From germline, CDR1 is SQVTM and CDR2 ANQGSEA.

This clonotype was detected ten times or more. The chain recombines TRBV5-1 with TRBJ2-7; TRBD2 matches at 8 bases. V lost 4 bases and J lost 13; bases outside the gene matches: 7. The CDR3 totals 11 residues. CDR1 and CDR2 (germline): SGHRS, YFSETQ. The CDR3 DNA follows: TGCGCCAGCAGCCAAAGCGGGAGAGGATACTTC. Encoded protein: CASSQSGRGYF. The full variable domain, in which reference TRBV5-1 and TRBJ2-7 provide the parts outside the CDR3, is KAGVTQTPRYLIKTRGQQVTLSCSPISGHRSVSWYQQTPGQGLQFLFEYFSETQRNKGNFPGRFSGRQFSNSRSEMNVSTLELGDSALYLCASSQSGRGYFGPGTRLTVT.

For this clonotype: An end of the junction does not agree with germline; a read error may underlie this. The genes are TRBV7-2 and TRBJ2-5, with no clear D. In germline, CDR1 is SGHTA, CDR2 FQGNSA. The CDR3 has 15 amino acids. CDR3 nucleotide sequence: TGTGCCAGGAGCTTTATGACACCACTCCAAGAGACCCAGTACTTC. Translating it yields CARSFMTPLQETQYF.

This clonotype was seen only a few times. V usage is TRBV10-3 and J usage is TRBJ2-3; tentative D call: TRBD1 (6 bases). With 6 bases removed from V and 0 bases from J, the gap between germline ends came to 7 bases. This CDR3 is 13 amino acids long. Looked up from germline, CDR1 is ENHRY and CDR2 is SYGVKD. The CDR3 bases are TGTGCCATCAGGACAGGCAGCACAGATACGCAGTATTTT. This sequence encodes CAIRTGSTDTQYF.